A selection of T cell receptor beta chains follows, all from one sample in a study of blood T cells in healthy people across ages. TCRdb used MiXCR to reprocess the 5' RACE reads, holding one entry per CDR3 protein. The repertoire consists of fewer than 900,000 distinct CDR3 sequences, with more than 40% occurring once and the leading ten covering roughly a third. Sequencing was carried out using blood. These receptors all come from a woman aged 55-70 years in good health. CDR3s include the opening cysteine and the closing phenylalanine or tryptophan. A D gene is named only where the DNA matches it firmly. Part of the rows lack a size; the others show once, few, many or a class for expanded clones.

clone_size: NA; d_call: NA; v_call: TRBV5-8; j_call: TRBJ2-5; cdr3_nt: TGTGCCAGCATAAGGACAGGGAGGGAAGAGACCCAGTACTTC; cdr3_aa: CASIRTGREETQYF
clone_size: NA; d_call: TRBD2; v_call: TRBV28; j_call: TRBJ2-5; cdr3_nt: TGTGCCAGCACCGTCACTAGCGGGAGGGCCGATAAGTACTTC; cdr3_aa: CASTVTSGRADKYF
clone_size: NA; d_call: TRBD1; v_call: TRBV12-3/TRBV12-4; j_call: TRBJ1-2; cdr3_nt: TGTGCCAGCAAAATGACAGGGGCTAACTATGGCTACACCTTC; cdr3_aa: CASKMTGANYGYTF
clone_size: NA; d_call: TRBD1; v_call: TRBV20-1; j_call: TRBJ2-1; cdr3_nt: TGCAGTGGGGGAGGGACAGGGCACTACAATGAGCAGTTCTTC; cdr3_aa: CSGGGTGHYNEQFF
clone_size: many; d_call: NA; v_call: TRBV7-8; j_call: TRBJ2-3; cdr3_nt: TGTGCCAGCAGCTTAATAGATACGCAGTATTTT; cdr3_aa: CASSLIDTQYF
clone_size: many; d_call: NA; v_call: TRBV7-2; j_call: TRBJ2-2; cdr3_nt: TGTGCCAGCAGCAGTATAGTACCCGGGGAGCTGTTTTTT; cdr3_aa: CASSSIVPGELFF
clone_size: few; d_call: TRBD1; v_call: TRBV4-1; j_call: TRBJ1-2; cdr3_nt: TGCGCCAGCGGGACAGGGGACCTAAACTATGGCTACACCTTC; cdr3_aa: CASGTGDLNYGYTF
clone_size: many; d_call: NA; v_call: TRBV29-1; j_call: TRBJ2-7; cdr3_nt: TGCAGCGTCGCCAGGGACTCCTACGAGCAGTACTTC; cdr3_aa: CSVARDSYEQYF
clone_size: NA; d_call: NA; v_call: TRBV7-2; j_call: TRBJ1-5; cdr3_nt: TGTGCCAGCAGCTCGAGGGGATTGGGAAGCAATCAGCCCCAGCATTTT; cdr3_aa: CASSSRGLGSNQPQHF
clone_size: NA; d_call: TRBD2; v_call: TRBV5-1; j_call: TRBJ2-1; cdr3_nt: TGCGCCAGCAGCTTGGGGCTAGCGGGACCTAGAACCTACAATGAGCAGTTCTTC; cdr3_aa: CASSLGLAGPRTYNEQFF
clone_size: NA; d_call: TRBD2; v_call: TRBV20-1; j_call: TRBJ2-1; cdr3_nt: TGCAGTCCTAGGACTAGCGGGAGGGTCAATGAGCAGTTCTTC; cdr3_aa: CSPRTSGRVNEQFF
clone_size: NA; d_call: TRBD2; v_call: TRBV20-1; j_call: TRBJ2-3; cdr3_nt: TGCAGTGCATCCGGGACTAGCATAGATACGCAGTATTTT; cdr3_aa: CSASGTSIDTQYF